One and the same sample provided the 13 T cell receptor beta chains below, sequenced in a study of control samples from healthy donors and cancer patients. Profiled with immunoSEQ multiplex PCR; TCRdb holds only in-frame clones, not every one. This table holds about 180,000 clones, nearly 90% found once. The sample consisted of blood. Receptor source: a woman aged 50 to 60 in good health.

V is TRBV27 and J is TRBJ1-2; 9 bases fit TRBD1. V dropped 2 bases and J dropped 2; count of bases not matched to a gene: 3. The CDR3 covers 15 residues. Germline V gene data show CDR1 as MNHEY and CDR2 as SMNVEV (reference sequence). This CDR3 is CASSLRDRGNYGYTF. Here the CDR3 DNA reads TGTGCCAGCAGTTTAAGAGACAGGGGGAACTATGGCTACACCTTC.

The chain has TRBV4-2 and TRBJ2-1; D possibly corresponds to TRBD2 (5 bases). The V end lost 0 bases, the J end lost 3 bases, and 12 bases lay between the germline ends. The length of the CDR3 is 16 residues. CDR1 is LGHNA, CDR2 YNFKEQ, per germline. The CDR3 here is CASSQEKAGLYNEQFF. The CDR3 nucleotides read TGTGCCAGCAGCCAAGAAAAGGCAGGACTCTACAATGAGCAGTTCTTC.

The genes are TRBV27 and TRBJ2-7; TRBD2 agrees at 8 bases. Germline CDR1 MNHEY, CDR2 SMNVEV (reference sequence). The CDR3 is 14 amino acids. The V gene end was trimmed by 4 bases and the J gene end by 0 bases; junction bases not matched to a gene: 2. The CDR3: CASSSTSASYEQYF. The CDR3 region has the DNA TGTGCCAGCAGTTCGACTAGCGCCTCCTACGAGCAGTACTTC.

This clone has a single count. The chain combines TRBV2 with TRBJ1-6; D is possibly TRBD1 (6 bases). Germline loops: CDR1 SNHLY, CDR2 FYNNEI. Trimming cost V 4 bases and J 11 bases, with 9 bases left between them. CDR3 length: 12 residues. CDR3 region: CASSGGPPPLHF. The CDR3 bases are TGTGCCAGCAGTGGGGGGCCTCCACCCCTCCACTTT.

This chain connects TRBV7-9 to TRBJ2-7; D is undetermined. Near its end, the DNA agrees better with TRBJ2-1, so the J call may be wrong. Germline V gene sequence: CDR1 SEHNR, CDR2 FQNEAQ (reference sequence). The CDR3 covers 13 residues. For the CDR3, the DNA is TGTGCCAGCAGCACCACGATGGGGAATGAGCAGTTCTTC. Translation gives CASSTTMGNEQFF.

The rearrangement links TRBV6-1 to TRBJ2-5; D perhaps matches TRBD1 (5 bases). Germline V lookup: CDR1 MNHNS, CDR2 SASEGT. Trimming left V 2 bases short and J 5 bases short, with 21 bases between. There are 17 residues in the CDR3. CDR3 DNA sequence: TGTGCCAGCAGTGAATCGACAGCAAAGCACCTACGGGAGACCCAGTACTTC. It encodes CASSESTAKHLRETQYF.

The genes are TRBV20-1 and TRBJ1-6; D not certain. Deletions cut 3 bases from V and 10 bases from J, with 10 bases between. CDR1 and CDR2 from the germline V gene are DFQATT and SNEGSKA (reference sequence). The CDR3 is 12 residues long. The CDR3 reads CSASSPSSPLHF. As DNA, the CDR3 is TGCAGTGCTAGTAGTCCCAGCTCACCCCTCCACTTT.

V and J are TRBV19 and TRBJ1-5; D is ambiguous. This CDR3 has 14 residues. Trimming shortened V by 4 bases and J by 3 bases, and 10 bases separated the two germline ends. Germline-derived CDR1 and CDR2 are LNHDA and SQIVND (reference sequence). The CDR3 DNA sequence: TGTGCCAGTAGTACCTGGGGAAACAATCAGCCCCAGCATTTT. It encodes CASSTWGNNQPQHF.

The chain couples TRBV3-1 (or the pseudogene TRBV3-2) to TRBJ2-7; tentatively, D is TRBD1 (5 bases). CDR3 length equals 15 residues. The V and J ends lost 1 base and 2 bases respectively, with 12 bases between them. From germline, CDR1 is LGHDT and CDR2 YNNKEL (reference sequence). The CDR3 DNA sequence: TGTGCCAGCAGCCAAGGAGCACAGGCCACCTACGAGCAGTACTTC. The encoded protein is CASSQGAQATYEQYF.

V and J are TRBV5-4 and TRBJ2-3, with D possibly being TRBD2 (7 bases). V lost 1 base and J lost 5, with 20 bases in between. The germline CDR1 and CDR2 sequences are SGHNT and YYREEE (reference sequence). CDR3 length: 17 amino acids. Written as DNA, the CDR3 is TGTGCCAGCAGCTTGACCTTGCTAGCGGAGGGGGGAGATACGCAGTATTTT. Protein: CASSLTLLAEGGDTQYF.

The chain joins TRBV11-3 to TRBJ2-5, with D possibly TRBD1 on 6 matching bases. The V end lost 5 bases, the J end lost 1 base, and 8 bases lay between the germline ends. The CDR3 contains 13 residues. Germline assignment: CDR1 SGHNT and CDR2 YENEEA. CDR3 amino acids: CASSRDTQETQYF. The CDR3 nucleotides are TGTGCCAGCAGCCGGGACACCCAAGAGACCCAGTACTTC.

In regard to this clone: Germline is not matched at one junction end, which may reflect a read error. V gene TRBV7-6 combines with J gene TRBJ2-1; D is ambiguous. CDR1 and CDR2 (germline): SGHVS, FNYEAQ. The CDR3 is made up of 15 amino acids. The CDR3 loop is CASSLGGTSYNGQFF. CDR3 DNA: TGTGCCAGCAGCTTAGGAGGCACCAGCTACAATGGGCAGTTCTTC.

This clone has only a few counts. The chain carries TRBV29-1 and TRBJ1-2; possible D gene TRBD1, 5 bases. CDR1 and CDR2 from the germline V gene are SQVTM and ANQGSEA. V shed 1 base and J shed 2 bases, with 11 bases lying between them. The CDR3 loop spans 14 amino acids. CDR3 sequence reads: CSVEGGGENYGYTF. DNA of the CDR3: TGCAGCGTTGAAGGTGGGGGGGAAAACTATGGCTACACCTTC. Complete variable domain (other parts from reference TRBV29-1 and TRBJ1-2): SAVISQKPSRDICQRGTSLTIQCQVDSQVTMMFWYRQQPGQSLTLIATANQGSEATYESGFVIDKFPISRPNLTFSTLTVSNMSPEDSSIYLCSVEGGGENYGYTFGSGTRLTVV.